A selection of T cell receptor beta chains follows, all from one sample in a study of T cell repertoires in cytomegalovirus infection. Antigen specificity for these receptors is unknown. TCRdb re-called the reads through MiXCR, storing one row per CDR3 protein. The data hold about a million distinct CDR3 sequences, with approximately 31% observed a single time. Specimen: cultured CD8+ T cells from PBMCs, collected from culture after CMV antigen stimulation. These receptors were collected from a human donor in good health (CMV status not recorded). Some clones in this sample may be carry-over from other donors' samples. Both conserved end residues are part of each CDR3. The order of the fields is V gene, clone size, J gene, D gene, CDR3 DNA, CDR3 protein. D genes are given only for firm matches. Only part of the rows carry a size: once, few, many, or a class if the clone is expanded.

v_call: TRBV7-2; clone_size: many; j_call: TRBJ1-6; d_call: NA; cdr3_nt: TGTGCCAGCAGCTTAGGAATACGGTCCGACCCCCTCCACTTT; cdr3_aa: CASSLGIRSDPLHF
v_call: TRBV27; clone_size: NA; j_call: TRBJ1-2; d_call: NA; cdr3_nt: TGTGCCAGCAGAATGGGGGCCTATGGCTACACCTTC; cdr3_aa: CASRMGAYGYTF
v_call: TRBV12-3/TRBV12-4; clone_size: many; j_call: TRBJ2-4; d_call: NA; cdr3_nt: TGTGCCAGCAGTTTACCGCCTGAGACGGCGAGCAAAAACATTCAGTACTTC; cdr3_aa: CASSLPPETASKNIQYF
v_call: TRBV11-3; clone_size: few; j_call: TRBJ2-1; d_call: NA; cdr3_nt: TGTGCCAGCAGCGCAGGACGGGGGCGCTCCTACAATGAGCAGTTCTTC; cdr3_aa: CASSAGRGRSYNEQFF
v_call: TRBV19; clone_size: few; j_call: TRBJ1-4; d_call: TRBD1; cdr3_nt: TGTGCCAGTACCGCGGACAGGGCGCAACTGTTTTTT; cdr3_aa: CASTADRAQLFF
v_call: TRBV7-6; clone_size: many; j_call: TRBJ2-3; d_call: TRBD2; cdr3_nt: TGTGCCAGCAGCAATCGACTAGCGCCCCTCATGGATACGCAGTATTTT; cdr3_aa: CASSNRLAPLMDTQYF
v_call: TRBV19; clone_size: few; j_call: TRBJ2-6; d_call: NA; cdr3_nt: TGTGCCAGTAGTAGCGCGGGGTACGGGGCCAACGTCCTGACTTTC; cdr3_aa: CASSSAGYGANVLTF
v_call: TRBV4-1; clone_size: NA; j_call: TRBJ2-5; d_call: TRBD1; cdr3_nt: TGCGCCAGCAGCCTTCAACCGGGACAGAAACAAGAGACCCAGTACTTC; cdr3_aa: CASSLQPGQKQETQYF
v_call: TRBV4-1; clone_size: NA; j_call: TRBJ1-1; d_call: NA; cdr3_nt: TGCGCCAGCAGCCAAGCCGTCTTAACCTCTGAAGCTTTCTTT; cdr3_aa: CASSQAVLTSEAFF
v_call: TRBV27; clone_size: many; j_call: TRBJ2-2; d_call: NA; cdr3_nt: TGTGCCAGCAGCTTGTCGTGGGGGAACACCGGGGAGCTGTTTTTT; cdr3_aa: CASSLSWGNTGELFF
v_call: TRBV27; clone_size: few; j_call: TRBJ1-5; d_call: TRBD1; cdr3_nt: TGTGCCAGCAGTGAACAGGGGTTAAGCAATCAGCCCCAGCATTTT; cdr3_aa: CASSEQGLSNQPQHF
v_call: TRBV7-8; clone_size: many; j_call: TRBJ2-7; d_call: TRBD1; cdr3_nt: TGTGCCAGCAGCTTCCCGGACAGGGCTGGATACGAGCAGTACTTC; cdr3_aa: CASSFPDRAGYEQYF
v_call: TRBV9; clone_size: few; j_call: TRBJ2-3; d_call: NA; cdr3_nt: TGTGCCAGCAGCAACCCTCCGGGGGAAGCCTTCCCAGATACGCAGTATTTT; cdr3_aa: CASSNPPGEAFPDTQYF
v_call: TRBV24-1; clone_size: NA; j_call: TRBJ2-2; d_call: TRBD1; cdr3_nt: TGTGCCACCAGTGAGACGACAGGGCCCCTCACCGGGGAGCTGTTTTTT; cdr3_aa: CATSETTGPLTGELFF
v_call: TRBV5-1; clone_size: NA; j_call: TRBJ1-1; d_call: NA; cdr3_nt: TGCGCCAGCAGCTTGGGGTACTTCACTGAAGCTTTCTTT; cdr3_aa: CASSLGYFTEAFF
v_call: TRBV4-3; clone_size: NA; j_call: TRBJ1-1; d_call: NA; cdr3_nt: TGCGCCAGCAGCCTCAGTCAATGGGCAGATTTGAACACTGAAGCTTTCTTT; cdr3_aa: CASSLSQWADLNTEAFF
v_call: TRBV7-9; clone_size: NA; j_call: TRBJ2-5; d_call: NA; cdr3_nt: TGTGCCAGCAGCTTATGGACGGAGACCCAGTACTTC; cdr3_aa: CASSLWTETQYF
v_call: TRBV7-9; clone_size: many; j_call: TRBJ2-1; d_call: NA; cdr3_nt: TGTGCCAGCAGCTCGTCTAAGAACTCCTACAATGAGCAGTTCTTC; cdr3_aa: CASSSSKNSYNEQFF
v_call: TRBV19; clone_size: once; j_call: TRBJ1-2; d_call: NA; cdr3_nt: TGTGCCAGTATTGGACCTTTCTATGGCTACACCTTC; cdr3_aa: CASIGPFYGYTF
v_call: TRBV7-9; clone_size: many; j_call: TRBJ1-1; d_call: NA; cdr3_nt: TGTGCCAGCAGCTTAGTGGCAGGGGTTGGGACTGAAGCTTTCTTT; cdr3_aa: CASSLVAGVGTEAFF
v_call: TRBV11-2; clone_size: many; j_call: TRBJ2-5; d_call: TRBD1; cdr3_nt: TGTGCCAGCAGCTTGGTACCGACAGGGGGTCAAGAGACCCAGTACTTC; cdr3_aa: CASSLVPTGGQETQYF
v_call: TRBV28; clone_size: NA; j_call: TRBJ1-1; d_call: NA; cdr3_nt: TGTGCCAGCAGTTCCACTTACCGGCAGAAGAACACTGAAGCTTTCTTT; cdr3_aa: CASSSTYRQKNTEAFF
v_call: TRBV7-9; clone_size: many; j_call: TRBJ2-4; d_call: NA; cdr3_nt: TGTGCCAGCAGCTTACCTCTCAAGGGGGGGCCGTCCAAAAACATTCAGTACTTC; cdr3_aa: CASSLPLKGGPSKNIQYF
v_call: TRBV25-1; clone_size: NA; j_call: TRBJ2-7; d_call: NA; cdr3_nt: TGTGCCAGCACCAAGGGAAGGGATAGCTACGAGCAGTACTTC; cdr3_aa: CASTKGRDSYEQYF
v_call: TRBV7-9; clone_size: many; j_call: TRBJ2-5; d_call: NA; cdr3_nt: TGTGCCAGCAGCTCTACGGAGCGTCGGGAGACCCAGTACTTC; cdr3_aa: CASSSTERRETQYF
v_call: TRBV7-9; clone_size: many; j_call: TRBJ2-7; d_call: NA; cdr3_nt: TGTGCCAGCAGCTTCGGGCGGAGACCCTACGAGCAGTACTTC; cdr3_aa: CASSFGRRPYEQYF
v_call: TRBV12-3/TRBV12-4; clone_size: many; j_call: TRBJ1-2; d_call: NA; cdr3_nt: TGTGCCAGCAGTTTAGGGCAGCTACCCTACTATGGCTACACCTTC; cdr3_aa: CASSLGQLPYYGYTF
v_call: TRBV2; clone_size: NA; j_call: TRBJ2-5; d_call: TRBD2; cdr3_nt: TGTGCCACTTTCCATGGAGCGGGGGGACCAGAGACCCAGTACTTC; cdr3_aa: CATFHGAGGPETQYF
v_call: TRBV7-9; clone_size: few; j_call: TRBJ1-1; d_call: NA; cdr3_nt: TGTGCCAGCAGCTTAGCGGTACCTGAAGCTTTCTTT; cdr3_aa: CASSLAVPEAFF
v_call: TRBV4-1; clone_size: few; j_call: TRBJ2-2; d_call: TRBD1; cdr3_nt: TGCGCCAGCAGCCCCCATCTGCGAACAGGGGGTTGGACCGGGGAGCTGTTTTTT; cdr3_aa: CASSPHLRTGGWTGELFF
v_call: TRBV14; clone_size: NA; j_call: TRBJ1-5; d_call: NA; cdr3_nt: TGTGCCAGCAGCTTAATTGGGTCCCGGGGACAAACCCCGAATCAGCCCCAGCATTTT; cdr3_aa: CASSLIGSRGQTPNQPQHF
v_call: TRBV12-3/TRBV12-4; clone_size: few; j_call: TRBJ2-3; d_call: TRBD2; cdr3_nt: TGTGCCAGCGTCTCTAGCGGGGGGGCGTACTTT; cdr3_aa: CASVSSGGAYF
v_call: TRBV5-5; clone_size: NA; j_call: TRBJ2-5; d_call: NA; cdr3_nt: TGTGCCAGCAGCTTATGGGCGGAAGAGACCCAGTACTTC; cdr3_aa: CASSLWAEETQYF
v_call: TRBV7-8; clone_size: many; j_call: TRBJ2-1; d_call: TRBD1; cdr3_nt: TGTGCCAGCAGCCACTATCACAGGGGGTCTTACAATGAGCAGTTCTTC; cdr3_aa: CASSHYHRGSYNEQFF
v_call: TRBV7-8; clone_size: few; j_call: TRBJ1-3; d_call: NA; cdr3_nt: TGTGCCAGCAGCTTAGGTCGGGGGCGGGACACCATATATTTT; cdr3_aa: CASSLGRGRDTIYF
v_call: TRBV5-1; clone_size: few; j_call: TRBJ2-2; d_call: NA; cdr3_nt: TGCGCCAGCAGCTTCTACAGTGCCGGGGAGCTGTTTTTT; cdr3_aa: CASSFYSAGELFF
v_call: TRBV7-9; clone_size: few; j_call: TRBJ2-5; d_call: TRBD2; cdr3_nt: TGTGCCAGCAGCTATCTGACTAGCGGGGGGTGGAGCGAGACCCAGTACTTC; cdr3_aa: CASSYLTSGGWSETQYF
v_call: TRBV10-1; clone_size: NA; j_call: TRBJ2-2; d_call: NA; cdr3_nt: TGCGCCACCTCGGGACCCCCCACCGGGGAGCTGTTTTTT; cdr3_aa: CATSGPPTGELFF
v_call: TRBV28; clone_size: NA; j_call: TRBJ1-2; d_call: TRBD1; cdr3_nt: TGTGCCAGCAGTTTGGTTATCGGGAGTATCAGACAGGGATTAAACTATGGCTACACCTTC; cdr3_aa: CASSLVIGSIRQGLNYGYTF
v_call: TRBV7-9; clone_size: few; j_call: TRBJ1-5; d_call: TRBD1; cdr3_nt: TGTGCCAGCAGCGCCCCGGACAGGGGCCCGTTGGGTCAGCCCCAGCATTTT; cdr3_aa: CASSAPDRGPLGQPQHF
v_call: TRBV4-3; clone_size: NA; j_call: TRBJ1-1; d_call: TRBD1; cdr3_nt: TGCGCCAGCAGCCGATGGACAGGGGGTATCGACACTGAAGCTTTCTTT; cdr3_aa: CASSRWTGGIDTEAFF
v_call: TRBV12-3/TRBV12-4; clone_size: many; j_call: TRBJ2-7; d_call: NA; cdr3_nt: TGTGCCAGCAGGACCAGCCGGGACAAGTTCTACGAGCAGTACTTC; cdr3_aa: CASRTSRDKFYEQYF
v_call: TRBV7-2; clone_size: many; j_call: TRBJ2-1; d_call: NA; cdr3_nt: TGTGCCAGCAGCCCTCGCTTGATGGGAGATGAGCAGTTCTTC; cdr3_aa: CASSPRLMGDEQFF
v_call: TRBV20-1; clone_size: NA; j_call: TRBJ1-2; d_call: NA; cdr3_nt: TGCAGTGTTCCGGGTGGGGGCTTTCATCCTGGGGATGGCTACACCTTC; cdr3_aa: CSVPGGGFHPGDGYTF
v_call: TRBV16; clone_size: few; j_call: TRBJ1-1; d_call: TRBD1; cdr3_nt: TGTGCCAGCAGCCCGACAGGGGGCGGTGACACTGAAGCTTTCTTT; cdr3_aa: CASSPTGGGDTEAFF
v_call: TRBV29-1; clone_size: NA; j_call: TRBJ1-2; d_call: NA; cdr3_nt: TGCAGCGTTCCCACCGACTATGGCTACACCTTC; cdr3_aa: CSVPTDYGYTF
v_call: TRBV19; clone_size: NA; j_call: TRBJ2-2; d_call: NA; cdr3_nt: TGTGCCAGTAGTATGGTGGCCGGGGAGCTGTTTTTT; cdr3_aa: CASSMVAGELFF
v_call: TRBV3-1; clone_size: few; j_call: TRBJ2-7; d_call: NA; cdr3_nt: TGTGCCAGCAGCCTCTTTAGGACAGATCACCACGAGCAGTACTTC; cdr3_aa: CASSLFRTDHHEQYF
v_call: TRBV10-3; clone_size: NA; j_call: TRBJ2-1; d_call: NA; cdr3_nt: TGTGCCATCAGTGAACTAGGGGGGGCTTACAATGAGCAGTTCTTC; cdr3_aa: CAISELGGAYNEQFF
v_call: TRBV7-2; clone_size: many; j_call: TRBJ1-5; d_call: NA; cdr3_nt: TGTGCCAGCAGCTTAGGGGGACCTTATAGCAATCAGCCCCAGCATTTT; cdr3_aa: CASSLGGPYSNQPQHF